Listed below are T cell receptor beta chains from one sample, sequenced in a study of low-dose radiotherapy and immunotherapy resistance in tumors. TCRdb redid the calling of the reads with MiXCR, one entry per CDR3 protein. The sample holds some 100,000 distinct CDR3 sequences, about 20% seen once. Sample: PBMCs, taken after low-dose radiotherapy plus immunotherapy. Receptors were obtained from a female donor with ovarian cancer. CDR3s include the opening cysteine and the closing phenylalanine or tryptophan. D genes are given only for firm matches. Expanded clones are given a class, and other clones once, few, many or no size at all.

TRBV30,many,TRBD1,TRBJ2-5,CAWSVPGGRETQYF,TGTGCCTGGAGTGTGCCAGGGGGCCGGGAGACCCAGTACTTC
TRBV2,many,NA,TRBJ2-5,CASRGGTPQETQYF,TGTGCCAGCAGGGGGGGGACACCTCAAGAGACCCAGTACTTC
TRBV7-2,many,TRBD1,TRBJ1-2,CASSLTGHGNYGYTF,TGTGCCAGCAGCTTGACAGGGCATGGGAACTATGGCTACACCTTC
TRBV2,many,TRBD2,TRBJ2-1,CARGGLAGGRYNEQFF,TGTGCCAGAGGAGGACTAGCGGGGGGGCGCTACAATGAGCAGTTCTTC
TRBV5-5,few,TRBD1,TRBJ1-2,CASSFGVGTGDGYTF,TGTGCCAGCAGCTTCGGCGTCGGGACAGGTGACGGCTACACCTTC
TRBV7-2,many,TRBD2,TRBJ2-1,CASSPGLAGEVFF,TGTGCCAGCAGCCCGGGACTAGCGGGCGAGGTGTTCTTC
TRBV28,many,NA,TRBJ1-5,CASTSRRPGNQPQHF,TGTGCCAGCACATCTAGACGGCCCGGCAATCAGCCCCAGCATTTT
TRBV2,many,NA,TRBJ2-7,CASSGDSYEQYF,TGTGCCAGCAGTGGAGACTCCTACGAGCAGTACTTC
TRBV20-1,many,NA,TRBJ2-1,CSARDPSPTRPNNEQFF,TGCAGTGCTAGAGATCCGTCGCCCACTAGACCGAACAATGAGCAGTTCTTC
TRBV4-1,many,NA,TRBJ1-5,CASSQDASGLNQPQHF,TGCGCCAGCAGCCAAGATGCTTCGGGCTTGAATCAGCCCCAGCATTTT
TRBV12-5,many,TRBD1,TRBJ2-5,CASGWTGTQETQYF,TGTGCTAGTGGGTGGACAGGGACACAAGAGACCCAGTACTTC
TRBV30,NA,TRBD2,TRBJ2-2,CAWRSGGRSTRELFF,TGTGCCTGGAGGTCGGGAGGGAGAAGCACCAGGGAGCTGTTTTTT
TRBV6-2/TRBV6-3,many,NA,TRBJ2-6,CASSYGGQITGSGANVLTF,TGTGCCAGCAGTTACGGTGGACAGATCACGGGCTCTGGGGCCAACGTCCTGACTTTC
TRBV12-3/TRBV12-4,many,NA,TRBJ1-1,CASSLVGDLNTEAFF,TGTGCCAGCAGTTTAGTAGGGGATCTCAACACTGAAGCTTTCTTT
TRBV12-3/TRBV12-4,many,NA,TRBJ2-3,CASSLALRTRRADTQYF,TGTGCCAGCAGTTTAGCGCTTCGGACACGAAGGGCAGATACGCAGTATTTT
TRBV6-4,few,TRBD1,TRBJ1-1,CASSAKTGVLGTEAFF,TGTGCCAGCAGTGCCAAGACAGGGGTGTTAGGGACTGAAGCTTTCTTT
TRBV5-5,many,NA,TRBJ2-1,CASSLTLGLYNEQFF,TGTGCCAGCAGCTTGACACTTGGTCTCTACAATGAGCAGTTCTTC
TRBV5-1,NA,NA,TRBJ2-7,CASSTGPEDQQYF,TGCGCCAGCAGCACGGGACCGGAGGACCAGCAGTACTTC
TRBV6-2/TRBV6-3,many,TRBD1,TRBJ2-3,CASSNGQGGTDTQYF,TGTGCCAGCAGTAATGGACAGGGAGGTACAGATACGCAGTATTTT
TRBV27,NA,TRBD1,TRBJ2-1,CASSSWDRGSNEQFF,TGTGCCAGCAGTTCGTGGGACAGGGGTTCCAATGAGCAGTTCTTC
TRBV9,many,NA,TRBJ2-1,CASSVGGAHSYNEQFF,TGTGCCAGCAGCGTAGGCGGCGCACACTCCTACAATGAGCAGTTCTTC
TRBV7-6,many,NA,TRBJ2-2,CASRIAETGELFF,TGTGCCAGCAGAATAGCAGAAACCGGGGAGCTGTTTTTT
TRBV20-1,many,NA,TRBJ1-3,CSASGVEGRNTIYF,TGCAGTGCTAGTGGCGTGGAGGGAAGAAACACCATATATTTT
TRBV11-1,many,NA,TRBJ2-5,CASSSRRGPETQYF,TGTGCCAGCAGCTCCCGTCGCGGGCCAGAGACCCAGTACTTC
TRBV5-1,many,TRBD1,TRBJ2-2,CASSHRTGGAGELFF,TGCGCCAGCAGCCACAGGACAGGGGGGGCCGGGGAGCTGTTTTTT
TRBV29-1,many,NA,TRBJ1-5,CSVEEGGSNQPQHF,TGCAGCGTTGAAGAGGGGGGTAGCAATCAGCCCCAGCATTTT
TRBV5-1,many,NA,TRBJ2-7,CASSLAGRPGPYEQYF,TGCGCCAGCAGCTTGGCCGGCCGCCCGGGGCCCTACGAGCAGTACTTC
TRBV6-2/TRBV6-3,many,NA,TRBJ1-5,CASCWQGHQPQHF,TGTGCCAGCTGTTGGCAGGGACATCAGCCCCAGCATTTT
TRBV7-2,many,NA,TRBJ1-1,CASSPGQANTEAFF,TGTGCCAGCAGCCCCGGGCAGGCGAACACTGAAGCTTTCTTT
TRBV28,few,TRBD2,TRBJ2-3,CASLRGGADTQYF,TGTGCCAGCCTCCGGGGAGGGGCAGATACGCAGTATTTT
TRBV19,NA,TRBD1,TRBJ2-1,CASSGRTGSGANEQFF,TGTGCCAGTAGTGGGCGGACAGGGTCGGGGGCTAATGAGCAGTTCTTC
TRBV28,many,NA,TRBJ2-1,CASDPGPLPSYNEQFF,TGTGCCAGCGATCCCGGGCCCCTTCCCTCCTACAATGAGCAGTTCTTC
TRBV28,many,NA,TRBJ1-2,CASSFARRGWGYTF,TGTGCCAGCAGTTTCGCAAGAAGGGGTTGGGGCTACACCTTC
TRBV19,many,TRBD2,TRBJ2-5,CASSIGGGRGETQYF,TGTGCCAGTAGTATAGGTGGCGGGAGAGGTGAGACCCAGTACTTC
TRBV29-1,many,TRBD2,TRBJ2-1,CSVLKLAGVSYEQFF,TGCAGCGTTCTTAAACTAGCGGGAGTCAGCTATGAGCAGTTCTTC
TRBV7-6,once,NA,TRBJ1-5,CASSLSGTTYSNQPQHF,TGTGCCAGCAGCTTATCGGGTACGACATATAGCAATCAGCCCCAGCATTTT
TRBV4-2,many,NA,TRBJ1-5,CASSQEGPGSNQPQHF,TGTGCCAGCAGCCAAGAAGGACCGGGGAGCAATCAGCCCCAGCATTTT
TRBV7-9,many,NA,TRBJ1-6,CASSFGDPNSPLHF,TGTGCCAGCAGCTTCGGGGACCCTAATTCACCCCTCCACTTT
TRBV7-8,NA,NA,TRBJ1-5,CASSLGVGTNSNQPQHF,TGTGCCAGCAGTCTAGGGGTGGGGACAAATAGCAATCAGCCCCAGCATTTT
TRBV6-2/TRBV6-3,many,NA,TRBJ2-1,CASRDNGINYNEQFF,TGTGCCAGCAGAGACAACGGGATAAACTACAATGAGCAGTTCTTC
TRBV10-3,NA,TRBD2,TRBJ2-7,CAIGLAGEQYF,TGTGCCATAGGACTAGCGGGCGAGCAGTACTTC
TRBV20-1,many,NA,TRBJ2-1,CSAPGWANNEQFF,TGCAGTGCTCCAGGATGGGCCAACAATGAGCAGTTCTTC
TRBV30,few,NA,TRBJ1-6,CAWSGVEESPLHF,TGTGCCTGGAGTGGTGTGGAAGAGTCACCCCTCCACTTT
TRBV21-1,many,NA,TRBJ1-2,CASSTISGQPLGVCGYTF,TGTGCCAGCAGCACGATTTCCGGACAGCCCCTCGGAGTATGTGGCTACACCTTC